This TCR beta chain emerged from a study of blood T cell repertoires in COVID-19. At the level of the study: From T cells, B-cell-depleted T cells, or PBMCs came the material, which was cDNA or gDNA.

Germline lookup yields CDR1 SGHTA and CDR2 FQGNSA. V gave up 5 bases and J gave up 5 bases, with 13 bases separating them. The CDR3 covers 13 residues. In this sample, this clone turned up once. In the study's own analysis: Using reference gene primer amplification, nucleated cell counts were estimated. The repertoire was sequenced with immunoSEQ multiplex PCR; TCRdb's copy has only in-frame clones and lacks some. The DNA gave D and trimming, while V, J and clone size come from that table. The table has about 38,000 clones, under 90% seen once. The sample was peripheral blood. The V gene is TRBV7-2, the J gene TRBJ2-7; D ambiguous. The receptor's source is a man aged 55 to 70 with COVID-19, enrolled during active disease. Written as DNA, the CDR3 is TGTGCCAGCAGCCGAACAGCTTTGGACGAGCAGTACTTC. This gives the protein CASSRTALDEQYF.